The 15 T cell receptor beta chains in this list originate from one sample, sequenced in a study of T cells in localized non-small cell lung cancer. Clones were sequenced by immunoSEQ multiplex PCR, and TCRdb holds only the in-frame ones, with some missing. The table lists tens of thousands of clones, 86% of them singletons. The specimen comprised peripheral blood, sampled before any cancer treatment. All receptors derive from a woman aged 35-70 years with stage I lung adenocarcinoma.

The V gene is TRBV6-6, the J gene TRBJ2-3, with D unclear. The V end lost 8 bases, the J end lost 0 bases, and 6 bases lay between the germline ends. Germline CDR1 and CDR2: MNHNY and SVGAGI (reference sequence). This CDR3 is 12 amino acids long. As DNA, the CDR3 is TGTGCCAGCGCCGACAGCACAGATACGCAGTATTTT. Residues: CASADSTDTQYF.

The chain combines TRBV30 with TRBJ1-5, with 8 bases identical to TRBD1. This CDR3 has 13 amino acids. The germline V gene has CDR1 GTSNPN and CDR2 SVGIG (reference sequence). V lost 7 bases to trimming and J lost 5 bases; unmatched junction nucleotides: 7. CDR3 nucleotide sequence: TGTGCCTCCGGACAGGGAGGGGATCAGCCCCAGCATTTT. Amino acid sequence: CASGQGGDQPQHF. The full variable domain, with the rest looked up from reference TRBV30 and TRBJ1-5, is SQTIHQWPATLVQPVGSPLSLECTVEGTSNPNLYWYRQAAGRGLQLLFYSVGIGQISSEVPQNLSASRPQDRQFILSSKKLLLSDSGFYLCASGQGGDQPQHFGDGTRLSIL.

The chain combines TRBV10-3 with TRBJ2-3, with D perhaps matching TRBD1 (5 bases). V lost 11 bases, J lost 0 bases, and 9 bases lay in between. The CDR3 is 12 residues long. Looked up from germline, CDR1 is ENHRY and CDR2 is SYGVKD. The CDR3: CASRGSTDTQYF. CDR3 DNA: TGTGCCTCTAGGGGTAGCACAGATACGCAGTATTTT.

This clone appeared once. The chain links TRBV10-1 to TRBJ2-1; 7 nucleotides agree with TRBD2. Germline V gives CDR1 WNHNN, CDR2 SYGVQD (reference sequence). The V segment lost 8 bases and the J segment 4 bases; nucleotides outside the gene matches: 11. This CDR3 contains 15 residues. The chain's CDR3 is CASPRTSVSYNEQFF. The CDR3 coding sequence is TGCGCCAGCCCCAGAACTAGCGTTTCATACAATGAGCAGTTCTTC.

The chain joins TRBV28 to TRBJ1-5; tentative D call: TRBD1 (5 bases). The CDR3 length is 15 residues. Germline assignment: CDR1 MDHEN and CDR2 SYDVKM. V lost 3 bases, J lost 3 bases, and 12 bases lay in between. This CDR3 is CASSFLGQSNQPQHF. CDR3 DNA: TGTGCCAGCAGTTTTCTGGGGCAGTCCAATCAGCCCCAGCATTTT.

This clone was counted between two and nine times. The chain links TRBV30 to TRBJ1-5; D is ambiguous. This CDR3 contains 14 residues. V lost 5 bases, J lost 0 bases, and 11 bases lay in between. The germline V gene encodes CDR1 GTSNPN and CDR2 SVGIG (reference sequence). As DNA, the CDR3 is TGTGCCTGGGCTCGGGTCTATAGCAATCAGCCCCAGCATTTT. This encodes CAWARVYSNQPQHF. The whole variable domain, filled in from reference TRBV30 and TRBJ1-5, reads SQTIHQWPATLVQPVGSPLSLECTVEGTSNPNLYWYRQAAGRGLQLLFYSVGIGQISSEVPQNLSASRPQDRQFILSSKKLLLSDSGFYLCAWARVYSNQPQHFGDGTRLSIL.

This clone was counted only a few times. Other DNA sequences in the same sample also yield this CDR3. The chain has TRBV5-1 and TRBJ2-1; no clear D gene. Germline V lookup: CDR1 SGHRS, CDR2 YFSETQ. This CDR3 has 15 residues. Between the trimmed V and J ends, which lost 0 bases and 2 bases, there was a span of 9 bases. Here the CDR3 reads CASSLVEGAYNEQFF. CDR3 bases: TGCGCCAGCAGCTTGGTTGAAGGAGCCTACAATGAGCAGTTCTTC.

The V and J genes are TRBV19 and TRBJ2-2; the D gene could be TRBD1 or TRBD2 (6 bases each). The germline V gene has CDR1 LNHDA and CDR2 SQIVND (reference sequence). V was trimmed by 1 base and J by 5 bases, leaving 14 bases between them. This CDR3 spans 16 amino acids. DNA of the CDR3: TGTGCCAGTAGTATAGGAGGGGGGATCGCAACCGGGGAGCTGTTTTTT. It yields the protein CASSIGGGIATGELFF. Full variable domain (rest looked up from reference TRBV19 and TRBJ2-2): DGGITQSPKYLFRKEGQNVTLSCEQNLNHDAMYWYRQDPGQGLRLIYYSQIVNDFQKGDIAEGYSVSREKKESFPLTVTSAQKNPTAFYLCASSIGGGIATGELFFGEGSRLTVL.

The CDR3 spells CAITRTWTGAYGYTF. The CDR3, as DNA: TGTGCCATCACCCGAACCTGGACAGGGGCCTATGGCTACACCTTC. V usage is TRBV10-3 and J usage is TRBJ1-2; 9 bases fit TRBD1. Trimming cost V 7 bases and J 4 bases; bases outside gene matches: 10. CDR3 length equals 15 residues. Germline V gene data show CDR1 as ENHRY and CDR2 as SYGVKD.

The chain joins TRBV9 to TRBJ2-3; D uncertain. The CDR3 is made up of 14 amino acids. From germline, CDR1 is SGDLS and CDR2 YYNGEE. The V gene lost 4 bases and the J gene lost 9 bases, with 18 bases spanning the gap. CDR3 DNA sequence: TGTGCCAGCAGCCCCAGAACCGTCTCCGAGACGCAGTATTTT. Its translation is CASSPRTVSETQYF. The whole variable domain, remainder taken from reference TRBV9 and TRBJ2-3, is DSGVTQTPKHLITATGQRVTLRCSPRSGDLSVYWYQQSLDQGLQFLIQYYNGEERAKGNILERFSAQQFPDLHSELNLSSLELGDSALYFCASSPRTVSETQYFGPGTRLTVL.

The chain couples TRBV5-8 to TRBJ1-5; no reliable D call. This CDR3 region has 13 residues. Germline V gene data show CDR1 as SGHTS and CDR2 as YDEGEE. V was trimmed by 0 bases and J by 6 bases, leaving 7 bases between them. CDR3 residues: CASSLGRSQPQHF. Written as DNA, the CDR3 is TGTGCCAGCAGCTTGGGGAGGAGTCAGCCCCAGCATTTT.

In this sample, this clone turned up once. This chain connects TRBV25-1 to TRBJ1-6, with D hard to call. This CDR3 has 13 residues. The V end lost 7 bases, the J end lost 11 bases, and 15 bases lay between the germline ends. Germline lookup yields CDR1 MGHDK and CDR2 SYGVNS. The CDR3 DNA reads TGTGCCAGCACCGCGGCAAGGGCCGCACCCCTCCACTTT. Encoded protein: CASTAARAAPLHF.

The chain links TRBV25-1 to TRBJ1-2, with unresolved D. Between the trimmed V and J ends, which lost 4 bases and 4 bases, there was a span of 10 bases. The CDR3 loop spans 13 amino acids. The germline gives CDR1 MGHDK, CDR2 SYGVNS. The CDR3 DNA reads TGTGCCAGCAGTGGGGTGGGATTCTATGGCTACACCTTC. Its translation is CASSGVGFYGYTF.

The rearrangement links TRBV7-8 to TRBJ2-3, with 8 bases fitting TRBD1. CDR3 length: 13 amino acids. V was pared by 1 base and J by 13 bases, with 7 bases of the junction left unmatched. Germline CDR1 SGHVS, CDR2 FQNEAQ. CDR3 DNA sequence: TGTGCCAGCAGCTTAGGGGGACAGGCTGCAAAGTATTTT. Amino acids: CASSLGGQAAKYF. The variable domain in full, with the rest retrieved from reference TRBV7-8 and TRBJ2-3, is GAGVSQSPRYKVAKRGQDVALRCDPISGHVSLFWYQQALGQGPEFLTYFQNEAQLDKSGLPSDRFFAERPEGSVSTLKIQRTQQEDSAVYLCASSLGGQAAKYFGPGTRLTVL.

The chain links TRBV7-2 to TRBJ2-7; tentative D call: TRBD2 (5 bases). Germline assignment: CDR1 SGHTA and CDR2 FQGNSA. The length of the CDR3 is 16 residues. V dropped 0 bases and J dropped 3 bases, with 15 bases sitting between them. The CDR3 DNA sequence: TGTGCCAGCAGCTTAGCGTCGTCTAGCCGGGTCTACGAGCAGTACTTC. Residues: CASSLASSSRVYEQYF.